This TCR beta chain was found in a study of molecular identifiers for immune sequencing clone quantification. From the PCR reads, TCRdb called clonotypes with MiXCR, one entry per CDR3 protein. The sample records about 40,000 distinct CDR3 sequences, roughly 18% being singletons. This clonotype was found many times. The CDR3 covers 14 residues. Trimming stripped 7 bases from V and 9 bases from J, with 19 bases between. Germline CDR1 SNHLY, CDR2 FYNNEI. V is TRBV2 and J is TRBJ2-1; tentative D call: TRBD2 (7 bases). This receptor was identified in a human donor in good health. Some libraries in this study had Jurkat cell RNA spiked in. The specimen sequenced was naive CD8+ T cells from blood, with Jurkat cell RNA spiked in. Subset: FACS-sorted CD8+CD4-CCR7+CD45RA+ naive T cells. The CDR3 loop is CASTQGGGRSEQFF. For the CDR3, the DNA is TGTGCCAGCACCCAAGGGGGGGGGCGAAGTGAGCAGTTCTTC.